This is a list of T cell receptor beta chains from one sample in a study of blood T cells in healthy people across ages. MiXCR, run by TCRdb on the 5' RACE reads, gives a single entry per CDR3 protein. The sample carries 1.5 million to 2 million distinct CDR3 sequences, roughly 30% recorded once. The sequenced sample consisted of blood. The receptors stem from a woman between 25 and 40 years old in good health. Each CDR3 is given with its conserved first and last residue. The D gene is left open where the match is weak. Size values are once, few and many counts, or a class for expanded clones, and some rows have none.

D	V	size	J	CDR3	DNA
-	TRBV2	-	TRBJ1-2	CASSEGLMGYGYTF	TGTGCCAGCAGTGAAGGGCTCATGGGCTATGGCTACACCTTC
TRBD2	TRBV12-3/TRBV12-4	-	TRBJ2-2	CASSPPLAGGNTGELFF	TGTGCCAGCAGTCCTCCCTTGGCGGGAGGGAACACCGGGGAGCTGTTTTTT
TRBD2	TRBV20-1	-	TRBJ2-7	CSVERLGGGAEEQYF	TGCAGTGTCGAGAGATTGGGCGGGGGAGCGGAGGAGCAGTACTTC
-	TRBV20-1	-	TRBJ1-2	CSARDSRGKGLHGYTF	TGCAGTGCTAGAGATAGTAGGGGGAAAGGCTTGCATGGCTACACCTTC
-	TRBV5-1	few	TRBJ1-1	CASSPGTWNTEAFF	TGCGCCAGCAGCCCTGGGACGTGGAACACTGAAGCTTTCTTT
-	TRBV5-1	many	TRBJ2-3	CASSSLMDRDTQYF	TGCGCCAGCAGCTCGTTAATGGATCGCGATACGCAGTATTTT
-	TRBV20-1	-	TRBJ1-5	CSAPTGVAGPQHF	TGCAGTGCCCCGACGGGGGTGGCGGGGCCCCAGCATTTT
-	TRBV21-1	-	TRBJ2-1	CASSKGLWAGWGLNEQFF	TGTGCCAGCAGCAAAGGGCTCTGGGCGGGATGGGGCCTCAATGAGCAGTTCTTC
-	TRBV9	-	TRBJ2-1	CASSVGGMAYNEQFF	TGTGCCAGCAGCGTAGGGGGGATGGCCTACAATGAGCAGTTCTTC
-	TRBV27	-	TRBJ2-1	CASTRVSGSSYNEQFF	TGTGCCAGCACCCGTGTGTCCGGGAGCTCCTACAATGAGCAGTTCTTC
TRBD1	TRBV6-6	few	TRBJ2-7	CASSPTGQGVVSQYF	TGTGCCAGCAGCCCGACGGGACAGGGGGTGGTGTCGCAGTACTTC
-	TRBV15	-	TRBJ1-1	CATSRGGTEAFF	TGTGCCACCAGCAGAGGTGGCACTGAAGCTTTCTTT
-	TRBV5-6	few	TRBJ1-2	CASSSRDYGYTF	TGTGCCAGCAGCTCGAGAGACTATGGCTACACCTTC
-	TRBV5-1	many	TRBJ2-1	CASSLAKNEQFF	TGCGCCAGCAGCTTGGCCAAGAATGAGCAGTTCTTC
-	TRBV28	few	TRBJ1-1	CASSLGAPSEAFF	TGTGCCAGCAGTTTGGGGGCCCCATCTGAAGCTTTCTTT
TRBD2	TRBV5-4	few	TRBJ2-7	CASRGWERGIYEQYF	TGTGCCAGCAGGGGCTGGGAGCGGGGAATCTACGAGCAGTACTTC
-	TRBV3-1	-	TRBJ2-4	CASSQEEGRGNIQYF	TGTGCCAGCAGCCAAGAGGAGGGGAGGGGGAACATTCAGTACTTC
-	TRBV4-1	few	TRBJ1-2	CASSQVRRVSPRGSYGYTF	TGCGCCAGCAGCCAAGTAAGACGGGTCTCCCCACGGGGGAGTTATGGCTACACCTTC
-	TRBV9	-	TRBJ2-2	CASSVGASVNTGELFF	TGTGCCAGCAGCGTAGGGGCTAGCGTAAACACCGGGGAGCTGTTTTTT
-	TRBV5-1	-	TRBJ2-7	CASSRAGDSYEQYF	TGCGCCAGCAGCCGGGCAGGGGACTCCTACGAGCAGTACTTC
TRBD2	TRBV5-5	-	TRBJ2-7	CANSTQSSGGSYEQYF	TGTGCCAACAGCACCCAGTCAAGCGGGGGCTCCTACGAGCAGTACTTC
TRBD1	TRBV6-6	-	TRBJ1-4	CASKDRGEEKLFF	TGTGCCAGCAAAGACAGGGGTGAGGAAAAACTGTTTTTT
TRBD2	TRBV7-2	-	TRBJ2-3	CASSPGLAGPRDTQYF	TGTGCCAGCAGTCCGGGACTAGCGGGACCTCGGGATACGCAGTATTTT
-	TRBV12-3/TRBV12-4	-	TRBJ2-7	CASSFGRRLRGEQYF	TGTGCCAGCAGTTTTGGCAGGAGGCTGAGGGGAGAGCAGTACTTC
TRBD1	TRBV18	-	TRBJ1-1	CASSPGAQGQTEAFF	TGTGCCAGCTCACCAGGGGCACAGGGGCAGACTGAAGCTTTCTTT
-	TRBV28	few	TRBJ2-6	CASRSRRVAGANVLTF	TGTGCCAGCAGATCCCGGCGGGTTGCTGGGGCCAACGTCCTGACTTTC
TRBD1	TRBV12-3/TRBV12-4	few	TRBJ2-1	CASSPGTGLNEQFF	TGTGCCAGCAGTCCGGGGACAGGCCTCAATGAGCAGTTCTTC